These 27 T cell receptor beta chains came from one sample sequenced in a study of molecular identifiers for immune sequencing clone quantification. TCRdb itself ran the PCR reads through MiXCR, one entry per CDR3 protein. The top ten clones hold about 0.7% of a sample with 300,000 to 400,000 distinct CDR3 sequences, roughly a quarter of them seen once. The sequencing input was naive CD8+ T cells from blood, with Jurkat cell RNA spiked in. The sample's subset: FACS-sorted CD8+CD4-CCR7+CD45RA+ naive T cells. These receptors were taken from a human donor in good health. Some libraries in this study had Jurkat cell RNA spiked in.

The chain joins TRBV9 to TRBJ2-3, with D unresolved. The V end lost 0 bases, the J end lost 2 bases, and 10 bases lay between the germline ends. Germline CDR1 is SGDLS and CDR2 is YYNGEE. CDR3 size: 15 residues. The CDR3 region has the DNA TGTGCCAGCAGCGTAGCTGGTCGCCCCACAGATACGCAGTATTTT. Translating gives CASSVAGRPTDTQYF.

This clonotype turned up a few times. The chain uses TRBV4-1 and TRBJ1-4; 10 bases are a match to TRBD1. The CDR3 contains 15 residues. The germline CDR1 and CDR2 sequences are MGHRA and YSYEKL. Trimming took 3 bases from V and 6 from J; bases not matched to a gene: 4. The CDR3 loop reads CASSHAGTGDEKLFF. The CDR3 bases are TGCGCCAGCAGCCATGCCGGGACAGGGGATGAAAAACTGTTTTTT.

This clonotype was seen ten or more times. CDR3 protein: CASSPPGDPYQETQYF. The CDR3 coding sequence is TGTGCCAGCAGTCCTCCGGGGGACCCGTACCAAGAGACCCAGTACTTC. The chain joins TRBV28 to TRBJ2-5; the D gene is possibly TRBD2 (6 bases). Germline-derived CDR1 and CDR2 are MDHEN and SYDVKM. The CDR3 runs to 16 residues. V lost 5 bases, J lost 0 bases, and 16 bases lay in between.

The chain has TRBV27 and TRBJ1-4; D is unresolved. The CDR3 sequence is 17 residues long. Trimming took 5 bases from V and 0 from J, leaving 16 bases between them. Germline CDR1 and CDR2: MNHEY and SMNVEV (reference sequence). CDR3 amino acids: CASSIRTELATNEKLFF. In nucleotides, the CDR3 is TGTGCCAGCAGTATACGGACGGAACTAGCAACTAATGAAAAACTGTTTTTT.

This clonotype was observed a few times. The CDR3 bases are TGTGCCAGCAGTTGGCAGGGGGCGGTCGACGAGCAGTACTTC. It yields the protein CASSWQGAVDEQYF. The J gene is TRBJ2-7, the V gene TRBV28; 8 nucleotides match TRBD1. The ends lost 4 bases at V and 5 bases at J; junction bases unmatched: 7. The V gene's germline CDR1 is MDHEN and CDR2 SYDVKM. The CDR3 has 14 amino acids.

This clonotype was counted many times. The chain uses TRBV3-1 and TRBJ2-6; D gene uncertain. Deletions cut 0 bases from V and 4 bases from J, with 7 bases between. The CDR3 length is 15 residues. Germline V lookup: CDR1 LGHDT, CDR2 YNNKEL (reference sequence). CDR3 bases: TGTGCCAGCAGCCAAGATTTCCCCGGGGCCAACGTCCTGACTTTC. Amino acid sequence: CASSQDFPGANVLTF.

The chain recombines TRBV5-6 with TRBJ1-1, with TRBD1 matching over 8 bases. The CDR3 contains 15 residues. V lost 1 base to trimming and J lost 1 base; unmatched junction nucleotides: 3. Per the germline V gene, CDR1 is SGHDT and CDR2 is YYEEEE. The chain's CDR3 is CASSLWDRQNTEAFF. DNA for the CDR3: TGTGCCAGCAGCTTGTGGGACAGGCAGAACACTGAAGCTTTCTTT.

This clonotype was seen a few times. This sequence joins TRBV12-3 or TRBV12-4 and TRBJ2-2; 7 nucleotides agree with TRBD1. The V gene end was trimmed by 8 bases and the J gene end by 0 bases; junction bases not matched to a gene: 3. The CDR3 is 14 amino acids. CDR3 nucleotides: TGTGCCAGCGCAGGGACAGCGAACACCGGGGAGCTGTTTTTT. It translates to CASAGTANTGELFF.

A note on this clonotype: A read error may explain this, as a much larger clone is one base away. The CDR3 ends on some other residue instead of the conserved phenylalanine or tryptophan, so this is likely a read error. The gene calls are TRBV27 and TRBJ1-5; weak D call: TRBD1 (5 bases). Germline CDR1 reads MNHEY; CDR2 reads SMNVEV (reference sequence). Trimming left V 6 bases short and J 10 bases short, with 16 bases between. This CDR3 region has 13 residues. The CDR3, as DNA: TGTGCCAGCAGCCCAACCCCAGGGCGCCCCCAGCATTCT. Amino acid sequence: CASSPTPGRPQHS.

The chain uses TRBV27 and TRBJ2-1; D might be TRBD1 (7 bases). V was clipped by 11 bases and J by 2 bases, with 19 bases between them. Germline CDR1 MNHEY, CDR2 SMNVEV (reference sequence). The CDR3 is 15 residues long. CDR3 loop: CAVSSGGPTYNEQFF. The CDR3 DNA is TGTGCCGTTTCCTCAGGGGGGCCAACCTACAATGAGCAGTTCTTC.

The chain employs TRBV2 and TRBJ2-5; a possible D gene is TRBD1 (5 bases). This CDR3 contains 13 residues. In germline, CDR1 is SNHLY, CDR2 FYNNEI. Trimming stripped 7 bases from V and 2 bases from J, with 11 bases between. The CDR3 nucleotides are TGTGCCAGCATGGAGACAGTACAAGAGACCCAGTACTTC. Encoded protein: CASMETVQETQYF.

This clonotype came up many times. The gene calls are TRBV9 and TRBJ2-1, with D hard to call. The CDR3 has 15 amino acids. Germline loops: CDR1 SGDLS, CDR2 YYNGEE. The V and J ends lost 0 bases and 4 bases respectively, with 11 bases between them. CDR3 region: CASSVGGGVYNEQFF. Here the CDR3 DNA reads TGTGCCAGCAGCGTAGGTGGCGGAGTATACAATGAGCAGTTCTTC.

In this sample, this clonotype turned up a few times. This rearrangement joins TRBV30 to TRBJ2-1; no definite D call. The CDR3 is 14 residues long. Germline V gene sequence: CDR1 GTSNPN, CDR2 SVGIG (reference sequence). V gave up 0 bases and J gave up 5 bases, with 11 bases separating them. CDR3 DNA sequence: TGTGCCTGGAGTGTAGGTCAGCTGAACAATGAGCAGTTCTTC. It translates to CAWSVGQLNNEQFF.

Comments on this clonotype: A much larger clone lies a single base off, so this may be a read error. The chain is built from TRBV6-5 and TRBJ2-3, with D perhaps matching TRBD2 (6 bases). This CDR3 has 15 residues. Germline assignment: CDR1 MNHEY and CDR2 SVGAGI. Trimming took off 3 bases at V and 3 bases at J, with 13 bases between the two ends. The CDR3 loop reads CASSYSRERTDTQYF. The CDR3 nucleotides are TGTGCCAGCAGTTATTCTCGGGAGCGGACAGATACGCAGTATTTT.

This clonotype came up many times. This sequence joins TRBV2 and TRBJ1-6; 7 bases align to TRBD1. Germline loops: CDR1 SNHLY, CDR2 FYNNEI. The CDR3 length is 12 residues. V shed 5 bases, J shed 10 bases, and the junction held 2 bases outside the gene matches. The CDR3 DNA reads as TGTGCCAGCAGTCAGGGGGACTCACCCCTCCACTTT. Encoded protein: CASSQGDSPLHF. The full variable domain, its missing parts supplied by reference TRBV2 and TRBJ1-6, is EPEVTQTPSHQVTQMGQEVILRCVPISNHLYFYWYRQILGQKVEFLVSFYNNEISEKSEIFDDQFSVERPDGSNFTLKIRSTKLEDSAMYFCASSQGDSPLHFGNGTRLTVT.

Of note for this clonotype: A read error may be the cause here, since a much bigger clone is one base away. The chain links TRBV5-3 to TRBJ2-1; D is uncertain. TRBV5-3 is designated an ORF whose function remains uncertain. The length of the CDR3 is 13 residues. This chain's CDR3 is CASSLSLGNERFF. For the CDR3, the DNA is TGTGCCAGCAGCTTGTCTCTCGGCAATGAGCGGTTCTTC.

This clonotype was recorded at least ten times. The chain joins TRBV7-9 to TRBJ2-1, with 7 bases matching TRBD1. This CDR3 region has 12 residues. J lost 9 bases, V lost 5 bases, and 4 bases had no gene match. Germline V gene data show CDR1 as SEHNR and CDR2 as FQNEAQ (reference sequence). For the CDR3, the DNA is TGTGCCAGCAGCCCGACAGGGATTGAGCAGTTCTTC. This codes for CASSPTGIEQFF.

In its sample, this clonotype was seen a few times. The chain is built from TRBV5-1 and TRBJ2-7; D is unclear. The CDR3 has 14 residues. The germline gives CDR1 SGHRS, CDR2 YFSETQ. Trimming took off 0 bases at V and 1 base at J, with 8 bases between the two ends. The CDR3 loop reads CASSLVGRSYEQYF. CDR3 coding DNA: TGCGCCAGCAGCTTGGTTGGGCGGTCCTACGAGCAGTACTTC.

This clonotype was seen ten or more times. The chain joins TRBV28 to TRBJ2-5, with a tentative D call TRBD1 (6 bases). The germline gives CDR1 MDHEN, CDR2 SYDVKM. Trimming pared 7 bases from V and 4 bases from J, leaving 16 bases between. This CDR3 comprises 14 residues. In DNA, the CDR3 is TGTGCCAGCAAATCCCTCCGGGACATAGAGACCCAGTACTTC. Protein sequence: CASKSLRDIETQYF.

This clonotype showed up just a few times. One junction end does not reproduce the germline sequence, and a read error may be involved. The chain is built from TRBV7-9 and TRBJ1-4; D remains ambiguous. This CDR3 region has 17 residues. CDR1 is SEHNR, CDR2 FQNEAQ, per germline (reference sequence). The CDR3 here is CASSLESPQVYNEKLSF. The CDR3 DNA reads TGTGCCAGCAGCTTAGAGAGTCCACAAGTTTATAATGAAAAACTGTCTTTT. Full variable domain (outside the CDR3, taken from reference TRBV7-9 and TRBJ1-4): DTGVSQNPRHKITKRGQNVTFRCDPISEHNRLYWYRQTLGQGPEFLTYFQNEAQLEKSRLLSDRFSAERPKGSFSTLEIQRTEQGDSAMYLCASSLESPQVYNEKLSFGSGTQLSVL.

The CDR3 DNA reads as TGTGCCAGCAGTTTTAGGGGTAGCGTCACAGATACGCAGTATTTT. This sequence encodes CASSFRGSVTDTQYF. The V and J genes are TRBV28 and TRBJ2-3, with D perhaps TRBD1 or TRBD2 (5 bases each). Germline-derived CDR1 and CDR2 are MDHEN and SYDVKM. With 3 bases removed from V and 2 bases from J, the gap between germline ends came to 12 bases. The CDR3 has 15 residues.

The V gene is TRBV7-2, the J gene TRBJ2-7; tentative D call: TRBD2 (6 bases). The V and J ends lost 5 bases and 1 base respectively, with 21 bases between them. The CDR3 extends over 17 amino acids. Germline assignment: CDR1 SGHTA and CDR2 FQGNSA. The CDR3 nucleotides read TGTGCCAGCAGCCAGTACTCGGGGCGGGAATCATCCTACGAGCAGTACTTC. Its protein product is CASSQYSGRESSYEQYF.

This clonotype was seen repeatedly, ten times or more. The chain recombines TRBV25-1 with TRBJ2-2; D uncertain. The length of the CDR3 is 13 residues. Trimming pared 4 bases from V and 2 bases from J, leaving 5 bases between. The germline gives CDR1 MGHDK, CDR2 SYGVNS. CDR3 bases: TGTGCCAGCAGTGTGCCAAACACCGGGGAGCTGTTTTTT. The encoded protein is CASSVPNTGELFF.

This clonotype was counted once. This chain joins TRBV27 and TRBJ1-2, with D possibly TRBD1 on 6 matching bases. Germline assignment: CDR1 MNHEY and CDR2 SMNVEV (reference sequence). The CDR3 runs to 16 residues. V lost 4 bases and J 4 bases, leaving 19 bases between the germline ends. The CDR3 coding sequence is TGTGCCAGCAGTTCGAACCGGGACATCGTTAGCTATGGCTACACCTTC. Translation gives CASSSNRDIVSYGYTF.

This clonotype was recorded a few times. The gene calls are TRBV7-9 and TRBJ2-7; 9 bases match TRBD1. Per the germline V gene, CDR1 is SEHNR and CDR2 is FQNEAQ (reference sequence). The CDR3 sequence is 15 residues long. The V segment lost 5 bases and the J segment 0 bases; nucleotides outside the gene matches: 5. Here the CDR3 reads CASSEGQGISYEQYF. CDR3 in DNA: TGTGCCAGCAGCGAGGGACAGGGTATCTCCTACGAGCAGTACTTC.

V and J are TRBV18 and TRBJ2-1, with TRBD1 matching over 7 bases. Germline V CDR1 and CDR2: KGHSH, LQKENI. Trimming at V came to 6 bases and at J to 2 bases, leaving 13 bases not matched to a gene. The CDR3 runs to 17 residues. The CDR3 reads CASSRKHPGTAYNEQFF. The CDR3 DNA sequence: TGTGCCAGCTCCCGAAAGCACCCCGGGACAGCCTACAATGAGCAGTTCTTC.

There are a few counts of this clonotype. Sequence at one end of the junction differs from germline and may be a read error. This sequence joins TRBV27 and TRBJ2-5; 7 bases map to TRBD2. Germline CDR1 MNHEY, CDR2 SMNVEV (reference sequence). There are 14 residues in the CDR3. The CDR3 coding sequence is TGTGCCAGCAGTTTTAGCGGGTATCAAGGGACCCAGTACTTC. Translating it yields CASSFSGYQGTQYF.